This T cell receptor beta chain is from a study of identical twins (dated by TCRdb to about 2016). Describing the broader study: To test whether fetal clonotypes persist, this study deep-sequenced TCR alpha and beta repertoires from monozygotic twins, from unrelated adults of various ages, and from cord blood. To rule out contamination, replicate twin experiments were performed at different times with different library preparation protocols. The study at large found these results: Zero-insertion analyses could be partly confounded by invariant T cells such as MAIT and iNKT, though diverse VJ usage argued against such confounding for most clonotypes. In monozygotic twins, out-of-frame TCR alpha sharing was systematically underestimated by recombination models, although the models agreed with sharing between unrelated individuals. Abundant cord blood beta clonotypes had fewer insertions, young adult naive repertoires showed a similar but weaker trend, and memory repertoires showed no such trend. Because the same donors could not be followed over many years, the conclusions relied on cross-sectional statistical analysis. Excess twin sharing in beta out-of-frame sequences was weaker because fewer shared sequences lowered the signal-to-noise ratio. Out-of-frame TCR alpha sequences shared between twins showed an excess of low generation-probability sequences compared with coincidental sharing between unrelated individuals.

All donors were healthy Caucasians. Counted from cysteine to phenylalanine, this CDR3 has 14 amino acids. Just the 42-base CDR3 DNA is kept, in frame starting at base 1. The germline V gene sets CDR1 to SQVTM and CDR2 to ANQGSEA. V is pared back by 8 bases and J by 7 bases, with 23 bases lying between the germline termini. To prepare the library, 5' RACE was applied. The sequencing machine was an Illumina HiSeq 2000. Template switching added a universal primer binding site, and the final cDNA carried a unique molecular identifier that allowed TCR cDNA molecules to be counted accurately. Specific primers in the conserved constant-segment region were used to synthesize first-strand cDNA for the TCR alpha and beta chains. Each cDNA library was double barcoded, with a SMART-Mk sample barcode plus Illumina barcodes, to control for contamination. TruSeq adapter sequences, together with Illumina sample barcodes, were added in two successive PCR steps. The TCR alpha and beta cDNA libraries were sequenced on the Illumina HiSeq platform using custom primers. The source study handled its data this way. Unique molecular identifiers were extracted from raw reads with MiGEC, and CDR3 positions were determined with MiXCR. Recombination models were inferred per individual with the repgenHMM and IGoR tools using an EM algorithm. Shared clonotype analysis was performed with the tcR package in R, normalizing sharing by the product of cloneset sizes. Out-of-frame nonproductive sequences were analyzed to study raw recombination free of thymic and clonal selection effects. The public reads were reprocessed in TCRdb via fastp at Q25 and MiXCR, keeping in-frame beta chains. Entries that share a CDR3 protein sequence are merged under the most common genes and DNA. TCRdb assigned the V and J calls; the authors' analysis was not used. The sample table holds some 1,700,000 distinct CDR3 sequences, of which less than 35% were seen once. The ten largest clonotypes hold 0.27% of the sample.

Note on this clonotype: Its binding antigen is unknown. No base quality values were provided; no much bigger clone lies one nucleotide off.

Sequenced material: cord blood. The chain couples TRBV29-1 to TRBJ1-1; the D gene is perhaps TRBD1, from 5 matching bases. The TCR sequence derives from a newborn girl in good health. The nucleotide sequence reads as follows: TGCAGCTTTGTTGGCGGGGGAGGGAAGGATGAAGCTTTCTTT. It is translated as CSFVGGGGKDEAFF.